These T cell receptor beta chains were read from a single sample in a study of T-cell reconstitution after alpha-beta-depleted transplantation in children. TCRdb recomputed calls from the PCR reads with MiXCR, one row per CDR3 protein. The profile shows about 870,000 distinct CDR3 sequences, under 20% of them singletons. The material was PBMCs, mostly from graft donor cells, obtained 360 days after TCRalphabeta/CD19-depleted stem cell transplant. These receptors all come from a male patient aged 10-17 years who had a stem cell transplant for acute lymphoblastic leukemia, so the T cells may come from the graft donor. CDR3s include the opening cysteine and the closing phenylalanine or tryptophan. D genes are given only for firm matches. Size values are once, few and many counts, or a class for expanded clones, and some rows have none.

V: TRBV20-1; D: NA; size: few; J: TRBJ1-2; CDR3: CSARDHKGLSGNYGYTF; DNA: TGCAGTGCTAGAGATCATAAAGGGCTAAGCGGGAACTATGGCTACACCTTC
V: TRBV12-3/TRBV12-4; D: TRBD2; size: few; J: TRBJ2-1; CDR3: CASSHQTSGRAEQFF; DNA: TGTGCCAGCAGTCACCAGACTAGCGGGAGGGCCGAGCAGTTCTTC
V: TRBV4-1; D: NA; size: NA; J: TRBJ2-5; CDR3: CASSPLGAVAQETQYF; DNA: TGCGCCAGCAGCCCCTTGGGGGCTGTGGCCCAAGAGACCCAGTACTTC
V: TRBV13; D: NA; size: NA; J: TRBJ2-2; CDR3: CASSHLGILAGSGELFF; DNA: TGTGCCAGCAGCCACTTAGGAATACTAGCAGGCTCCGGGGAGCTGTTTTTT
V: TRBV5-1; D: TRBD1; size: many; J: TRBJ2-7; CDR3: CASSLTPGTGGIYEQYF; DNA: TGCGCCAGCAGCCTGACCCCAGGGACAGGGGGCATCTACGAGCAGTACTTC
V: TRBV5-1; D: NA; size: few; J: TRBJ2-5; CDR3: CASSLGIPGTQYF; DNA: TGCGCCAGCAGCTTGGGCATCCCGGGAACCCAGTACTTC
V: TRBV14; D: NA; size: NA; J: TRBJ2-1; CDR3: CASSQDWNYNEQFF; DNA: TGTGCCAGCAGCCAAGACTGGAATTACAATGAGCAGTTCTTC
V: TRBV5-5; D: TRBD1; size: few; J: TRBJ1-1; CDR3: CASSPGTGTNTEAFF; DNA: TGTGCCAGCAGCCCGGGGACAGGGACGAACACTGAAGCTTTCTTT
V: TRBV28; D: TRBD2; size: many; J: TRBJ2-7; CDR3: CASSLSGRLTYEQYF; DNA: TGTGCCAGCAGCCTCAGCGGGAGGCTCACCTACGAGCAGTACTTC
V: TRBV7-3; D: TRBD2; size: NA; J: TRBJ2-1; CDR3: CASSLIGTSGRADEQFF; DNA: TGTGCCAGCAGCTTAATAGGCACTAGCGGGAGGGCCGATGAGCAGTTCTTC
V: TRBV5-1; D: NA; size: NA; J: TRBJ1-1; CDR3: CASSSRAPWGEAFF; DNA: TGCGCCAGCAGCTCCCGAGCCCCCTGGGGTGAAGCTTTCTTT
V: TRBV5-1; D: TRBD1; size: few; J: TRBJ1-1; CDR3: CATDTGTGTRAEAFF; DNA: TGCGCCACCGATACCGGGACAGGGACGAGGGCTGAAGCTTTCTTT
V: TRBV10-3; D: TRBD2; size: NA; J: TRBJ2-4; CDR3: CAISESNGLAGAAKNIQYF; DNA: TGTGCCATCAGTGAGTCGAATGGACTAGCGGGTGCAGCCAAAAACATTCAGTACTTC
V: TRBV27; D: NA; size: NA; J: TRBJ2-3; CDR3: CASSGGGAADTQYF; DNA: TGTGCCAGCAGTGGAGGGGGCGCCGCAGATACGCAGTATTTT
V: TRBV12-3/TRBV12-4; D: NA; size: few; J: TRBJ1-5; CDR3: CASSPLGGDLPQHF; DNA: TGTGCCAGCAGCCCCCTGGGGGGCGATCTGCCCCAGCATTTT
V: TRBV2; D: NA; size: NA; J: TRBJ1-1; CDR3: CASSVPKGTQAEAFF; DNA: TGTGCCAGCAGTGTCCCCAAGGGGACTCAGGCTGAAGCTTTCTTT
V: TRBV25-1; D: NA; size: NA; J: TRBJ2-1; CDR3: CASSDSDMGDEQFF; DNA: TGTGCCAGCAGTGACTCTGATATGGGTGATGAGCAGTTCTTC
V: TRBV6-5; D: NA; size: NA; J: TRBJ1-2; CDR3: CASSYDLGLGYGYTF; DNA: TGTGCCAGCAGTTACGACCTGGGACTGGGCTATGGCTACACCTTC
V: TRBV7-3; D: NA; size: few; J: TRBJ2-7; CDR3: CASSPAQRGVAGYEQYF; DNA: TGTGCCAGCAGCCCGGCACAAAGGGGAGTGGCGGGTTACGAGCAGTACTTC
V: TRBV20-1; D: TRBD2; size: few; J: TRBJ2-1; CDR3: CSARSNLAGVYNEQFF; DNA: TGCAGTGCTAGGTCAAACCTAGCGGGGGTTTACAATGAGCAGTTCTTC
V: TRBV15; D: NA; size: NA; J: TRBJ2-7; CDR3: CATSRDAGPYEQYF; DNA: TGTGCCACCAGCAGAGACGCGGGTCCCTACGAGCAGTACTTC
V: TRBV2; D: NA; size: few; J: TRBJ2-7; CDR3: CASHEGRGRYEQYF; DNA: TGTGCCAGCCATGAGGGGAGGGGGCGATACGAGCAGTACTTC
V: TRBV5-5; D: NA; size: NA; J: TRBJ2-7; CDR3: CASSLGPGDYEQYF; DNA: TGTGCCAGCAGCTTAGGACCGGGGGATTACGAGCAGTACTTC
V: TRBV27; D: NA; size: few; J: TRBJ2-3; CDR3: CASSYKDPYTDTQYF; DNA: TGTGCCAGCAGTTATAAGGATCCGTACACAGATACGCAGTATTTT
V: TRBV12-3/TRBV12-4; D: NA; size: few; J: TRBJ2-1; CDR3: CASSMGRGVNNEQFF; DNA: TGTGCCAGCAGCATGGGGAGGGGGGTAAACAATGAGCAGTTCTTC
V: TRBV10-1; D: NA; size: few; J: TRBJ2-1; CDR3: CASSESGNPPYNEQFF; DNA: TGCGCCAGCAGTGAGTCGGGGAATCCCCCCTACAATGAGCAGTTCTTC
V: TRBV5-1; D: TRBD2; size: few; J: TRBJ2-1; CDR3: CASSSGTSGRGRYNEQFF; DNA: TGCGCCAGCAGCTCTGGGACTAGCGGCAGGGGGAGGTACAATGAGCAGTTCTTC
V: TRBV20-1; D: NA; size: few; J: TRBJ1-2; CDR3: CSARRPGNGYTF; DNA: TGCAGTGCTAGACGGCCAGGGAATGGCTACACCTTC
V: TRBV20-1; D: NA; size: few; J: TRBJ1-6; CDR3: CSAPLVLTSDSPLHF; DNA: TGCAGTGCTCCCCTCGTCCTAACTTCAGATTCACCCCTCCACTTT